Included here is one TCR beta chain sequence, with context. Its cognate antigen is unknown. The J segment lost 7 bases and the V segment lost 4 bases, leaving 13 bases of the junction unmatched. The CDR3 runs to 15 residues. CDR1 is SGHRS, CDR2 YFSETQ, per germline. This specimen belongs to a study of cytomegalovirus exposure and HLA in healthy donors. Primers included in the PCR were 60 Vbeta and 13 Jbeta primers. Here immunoSEQ multiplex PCR was the method, and the copy in TCRdb shows in-frame clones only, minus some. Altogether about 80,000 clones are present, around 77% being singletons, with the ten largest covering around 21%. Study-level results: Most TCR beta V segments were productive about 90% or about 30% of the time in an earlier analysis. It was shown in a later analysis that HLA-associated TCR beta chains were more clonally expanded than other, equally common chains. V- and J-gene trimming of TCR beta was linked (in a later analysis) to a missense DCLRE1C variant. Some public TCRs appeared in many individuals, while most sequences were rare.

This TCR came from a woman between 35 and 50 years old in good health and CMV-seropositive. Source material: PBMCs. The chain combines TRBV5-1 with TRBJ2-7; 8 nucleotides line up with TRBD1. The CDR3 reads CASSHGRTGSFEQYF. In DNA form, the CDR3 reads TGCGCCAGCAGCCACGGCCGGACAGGGAGTTTTGAGCAGTACTTC.